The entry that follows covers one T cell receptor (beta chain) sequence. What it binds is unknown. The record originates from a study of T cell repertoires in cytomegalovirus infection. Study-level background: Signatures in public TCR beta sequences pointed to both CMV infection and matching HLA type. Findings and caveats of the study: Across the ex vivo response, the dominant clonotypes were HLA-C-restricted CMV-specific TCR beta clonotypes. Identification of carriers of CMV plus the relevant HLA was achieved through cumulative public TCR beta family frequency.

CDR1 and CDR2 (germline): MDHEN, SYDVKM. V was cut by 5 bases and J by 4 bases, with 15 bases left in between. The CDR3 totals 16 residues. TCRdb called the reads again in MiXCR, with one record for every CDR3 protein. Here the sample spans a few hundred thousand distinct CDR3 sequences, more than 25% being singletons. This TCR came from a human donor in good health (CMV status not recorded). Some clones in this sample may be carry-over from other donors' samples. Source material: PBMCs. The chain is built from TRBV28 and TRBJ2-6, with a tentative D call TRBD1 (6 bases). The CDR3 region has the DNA TGTGCCAGCAGTGTACGACAGGCAATAGGGGCCAACGTCCTGACTTTC. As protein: CASSVRQAIGANVLTF.